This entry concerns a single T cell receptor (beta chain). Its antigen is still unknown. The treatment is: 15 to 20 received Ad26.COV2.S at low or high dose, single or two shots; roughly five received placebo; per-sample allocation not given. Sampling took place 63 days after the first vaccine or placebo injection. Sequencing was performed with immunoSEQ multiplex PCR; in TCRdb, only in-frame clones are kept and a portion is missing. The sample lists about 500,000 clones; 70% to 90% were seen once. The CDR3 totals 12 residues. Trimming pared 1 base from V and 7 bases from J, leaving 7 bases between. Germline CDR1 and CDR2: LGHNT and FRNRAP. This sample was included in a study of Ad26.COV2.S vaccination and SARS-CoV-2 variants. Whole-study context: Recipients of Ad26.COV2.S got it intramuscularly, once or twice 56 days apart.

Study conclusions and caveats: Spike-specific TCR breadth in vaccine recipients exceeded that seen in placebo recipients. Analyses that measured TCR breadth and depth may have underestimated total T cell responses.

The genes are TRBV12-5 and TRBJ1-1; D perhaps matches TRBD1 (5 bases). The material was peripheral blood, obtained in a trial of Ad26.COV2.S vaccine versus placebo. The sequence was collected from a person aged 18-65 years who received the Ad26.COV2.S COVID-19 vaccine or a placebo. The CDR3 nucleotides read TGTGCTAGTGGTTTGGGCGACAGTGAAGCTTTCTTT. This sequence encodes CASGLGDSEAFF.